Given below is one TCR beta chain in context. In the authors' workflow: Estimates of nucleated cell counts were drawn from the amplification of reference gene primers. Measured with immunoSEQ multiplex PCR; TCRdb has only the in-frame clones, and not every one. D and trimming were read from the DNA, whereas the V and J calls and clone size are those reported in that table. The profile covers 200,000 to 300,000 clones, with 75% to 90% appearing a single time and 7.2% taken by the ten largest. The CDR3 is 16 residues long. Trimming cost V 1 base and J 0 bases, with 11 bases left between them. Per the germline V gene, CDR1 is SGHTS and CDR2 is YDEGEE. The data were obtained in a study of blood T cell repertoires in COVID-19. About the study: Donors in the United States, Italy and Spain gave samples during acute or convalescent COVID-19. Sample material is recorded as cDNA or gDNA derived from T cells, B-cell-depleted T cells, or PBMCs.

Material: peripheral blood. This clonotype originated in a man aged 55 to 70 who had recovered from COVID-19. The rearrangement joins TRBV5-8 to TRBJ1-5; no firm D call. The CDR3 protein is CASSLFTAYSNQPQHF. The DNA of the CDR3 is TGTGCCAGCAGCTTGTTTACTGCCTATAGCAATCAGCCCCAGCATTTT. The full variable domain, rest sourced from reference TRBV5-8 and TRBJ1-5, is EAGVTQSPTHLIKTRGQQATLRCSPISGHTSVYWYQQALGLGLQFLLWYDEGEERNRGNFPPRFSGRQFPNYSSELNVNALELEDSALYLCASSLFTAYSNQPQHFGDGTRLSIL.